This is a list of T cell receptor beta chains from one sample in a study of T cell changes during pregnancy in multiple sclerosis. TCRdb keeps only in-frame clones here, not all; method: immunoSEQ multiplex PCR. The table lists about 80,000 clones, 90% to 95% of them singletons, with roughly 1.4% in the top ten. The starting material was peripheral blood, obtained before pregnancy. The receptors shown here come from a female donor with multiple sclerosis, enrolled in a pregnancy study. CDR3s include the opening cysteine and the closing phenylalanine or tryptophan. D genes are given only for firm matches.

TRBJ1-4,NA,TRBV7-9,TGTGCCAGCAGCCCCCCCAATACACGGAGTGAAAAACTGTTTTTT,CASSPPNTRSEKLFF
TRBJ2-5,TRBD2,TRBV5-1,TGCGCCAGCAGCTCTACTAGCGGGGATTATAAGACCCAGTACTTC,CASSSTSGDYKTQYF
TRBJ2-1,TRBD1,TRBV5-6,TGTGCCAGCAGCTTAGGACAGGGTCCCTACAATGAGCAGTTCTTC,CASSLGQGPYNEQFF
TRBJ1-2,NA,TRBV10-3,TGTGCCATCGCAGCTGGGGCCTCGCCCTATGGCTACACCTTC,CAIAAGASPYGYTF
TRBJ2-5,NA,TRBV27,TGTGCCAGCAGTTTAAGGGGTGACTTTGAAGAGACCCAGTACTTC,CASSLRGDFEETQYF
TRBJ1-6,NA,TRBV9,TGTGCCAGCAACGAACTAGGGTTTTCACCCCTCCACTTT,CASNELGFSPLHF
TRBJ2-7,NA,TRBV4-1,TGCGCCAGCAGCCAAGATACGGGTCCCCTCTACGAGCAGTACTTC,CASSQDTGPLYEQYF
TRBJ2-5,NA,TRBV20-1,TGCAGTGCTAGCCAACAAGAGACCCAGTACTTC,CSASQQETQYF
TRBJ2-3,TRBD1,TRBV9,TGTGCCAGCAGCGTTCCCAACTCGGGGACAGGGATCACTAGCACAGATACGCAGTATTTT,CASSVPNSGTGITSTDTQYF
TRBJ1-1,NA,TRBV2,TGTGCCAGCAGTGACCTGACGGGTAACACTGAAGCTTTCTTT,CASSDLTGNTEAFF
TRBJ2-7,NA,TRBV5-4,TGTGCCAGCAGCTCCCCTGCGCGGGAGCAGTACTTC,CASSSPAREQYF
TRBJ2-7,NA,TRBV7-9,TGTGCCAGCAGTAGGACAGGGACTACTGGTGAGCAGTACTTC,CASSRTGTTGEQYF
TRBJ1-1,TRBD1,TRBV5-4,TGTGCCAGCACCGGACAGGGAAACTACCCTGAAGCTTTCTTT,CASTGQGNYPEAFF
TRBJ1-1,NA,TRBV5-1,TGCGCCAGCAGCTTGGTGGGACAAAACACTGAAGCTTTCTTT,CASSLVGQNTEAFF
TRBJ1-1,NA,TRBV5-4,TGTGCCAGCAGCCGGGGGGGGCAGAACACTGAAGCTTTCTTT,CASSRGGQNTEAFF
TRBJ2-1,NA,TRBV7-3,TGTGCCAGCAGCTCCTTAGCGAGTCCCTACAATGAGCAGTTCTTC,CASSSLASPYNEQFF
TRBJ2-4,NA,TRBV19,TGTGCCAGTAGTATAGGACTAGGGGTCGACATTCAGTACTTC,CASSIGLGVDIQYF
TRBJ2-1,TRBD2,TRBV7-2,TGTGCCAGCAGCCGGGCGGGGGGTCCACCTGGGGATGAGCAGTTCTTC,CASSRAGGPPGDEQFF
TRBJ2-5,NA,TRBV12-5,TGTGCTAGTGGTTTGATCAGGGGCCGGGAGACCCAGTACTTC,CASGLIRGRETQYF
TRBJ1-4,NA,TRBV19,TGTGCCAGTAGTATCCCTACTGAAAAACTGTTTTTT,CASSIPTEKLFF
TRBJ2-1,TRBD1,TRBV5-6,TGTGCCAGCAGTACGGGACAGGGGTTTTACAATGAGCAGTTCTTC,CASSTGQGFYNEQFF
TRBJ2-1,NA,TRBV7-9,TGTGCCAGCAGGACTTTTACCTCCTACAATGAGCAGTTCTTC,CASRTFTSYNEQFF
TRBJ2-7,NA,TRBV4-1,TGCGCCAGCAGCCAAGATGGAACAGGGACATTATACGAGCAGTACTTC,CASSQDGTGTLYEQYF
TRBJ2-1,NA,TRBV18,TGTGCCAGCTCACTCTTTCAGGGGCAGGGCAATGAGCAGTTCTTC,CASSLFQGQGNEQFF
TRBJ2-1,NA,TRBV11-2,TGTGCCAGCAGCTCACAGTCCAATGAGCAGTTCTTC,CASSSQSNEQFF
TRBJ2-7,NA,TRBV19,TGTGCCAGTAGTTTGGTGGGAGAACCGGCGGGCTACGAGCAGTACTTC,CASSLVGEPAGYEQYF
TRBJ1-1,NA,TRBV4-1,TGCGCCAGCAGCTTTTCCCAGGGCGAAGGGACTGAAGCTTTCTTT,CASSFSQGEGTEAFF
TRBJ2-7,NA,TRBV6-6,TGTGCCAGCAGTCCCATTGGGGGAGGGGGCTACGAGCAGTACTTC,CASSPIGGGGYEQYF
TRBJ2-6,TRBD2,TRBV10-3,TGTGCCATCAGTGCAGCCGGGACTAATACTGCTGGGGCCAACGTCCTGACTTTC,CAISAAGTNTAGANVLTF
TRBJ2-7,TRBD1,TRBV19,TGTGCCATTTCGACAGGGAACTACGAGCAGTACTTC,CAISTGNYEQYF
TRBJ1-5,NA,TRBV19,TGTGCCAGTAGTATAGATCTTGCGAAGGGGTTGGTCAATCAGCCCCAGCATTTT,CASSIDLAKGLVNQPQHF
TRBJ2-1,NA,TRBV29-1,TGCAGCGTTAGTGGAGGCTTTAGCTCCTACAATGAGCAGTTCTTC,CSVSGGFSSYNEQFF
TRBJ2-3,TRBD2,TRBV5-4,TGTGCCAGCAGCTTGAAACTAGCGGGGAGCACAGATACGCAGTATTTT,CASSLKLAGSTDTQYF
TRBJ2-7,NA,TRBV7-9,TGTGCCAGCAGCTGGAGCTACGAGCAGTACTTC,CASSWSYEQYF